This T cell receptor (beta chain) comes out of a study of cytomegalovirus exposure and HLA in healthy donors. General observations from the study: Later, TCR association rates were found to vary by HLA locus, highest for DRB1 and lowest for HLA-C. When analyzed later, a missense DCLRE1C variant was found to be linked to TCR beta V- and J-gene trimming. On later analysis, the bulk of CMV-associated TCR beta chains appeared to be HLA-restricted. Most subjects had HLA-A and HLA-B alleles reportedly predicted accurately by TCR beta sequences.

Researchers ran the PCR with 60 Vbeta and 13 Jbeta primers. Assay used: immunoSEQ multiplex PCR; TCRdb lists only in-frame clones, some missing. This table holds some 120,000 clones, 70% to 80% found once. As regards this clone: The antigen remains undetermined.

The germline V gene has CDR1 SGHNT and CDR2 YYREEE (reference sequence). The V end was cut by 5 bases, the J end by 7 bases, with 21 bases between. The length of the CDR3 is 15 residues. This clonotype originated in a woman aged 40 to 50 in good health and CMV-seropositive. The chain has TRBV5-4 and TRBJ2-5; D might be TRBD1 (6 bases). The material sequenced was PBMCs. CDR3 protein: CASSVLGGLGVTQYF. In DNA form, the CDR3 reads TGTGCCAGCAGTGTCCTTGGGGGCCTAGGGGTGACCCAGTACTTC.